The entry below gives a single TCR beta chain sequence along with its context. Its antigen is currently unknown. V lost 2 bases, J lost 4 bases, and 9 bases stayed unmatched. This CDR3 contains 17 residues. CDR1 is KGHSH, CDR2 LQKENI, per germline. The sample belongs to a study of cytomegalovirus exposure and HLA in healthy donors. Study background: Within the Caucasian-associated ancestry cluster were 81% of the approximately 400 genotyped donors. Regarding the study as a whole: The authors enumerated over 150 TCR beta chains as linked to cytomegalovirus.

With 60 Vbeta and 13 Jbeta primers, the PCR was carried out. The assay was immunoSEQ multiplex PCR, and TCRdb's table has in-frame clones only and misses some. The sample records about 100,000 clones, 65% to 75% being singletons. Although they were nominally healthy when sampled, donors likely had unrecorded immune exposures. V gene TRBV18 combines with J gene TRBJ2-7; 12 bases line up with TRBD2. The receptor's source is a woman younger than 30 in good health and CMV-seropositive. Sequencing was performed on PBMCs. The CDR3 region has the DNA TGTGCCAGCTCACCATCCGCGAGACTAGCGGGAGAGTACGAGCAGTACTTC. It codes for CASSPSARLAGEYEQYF.